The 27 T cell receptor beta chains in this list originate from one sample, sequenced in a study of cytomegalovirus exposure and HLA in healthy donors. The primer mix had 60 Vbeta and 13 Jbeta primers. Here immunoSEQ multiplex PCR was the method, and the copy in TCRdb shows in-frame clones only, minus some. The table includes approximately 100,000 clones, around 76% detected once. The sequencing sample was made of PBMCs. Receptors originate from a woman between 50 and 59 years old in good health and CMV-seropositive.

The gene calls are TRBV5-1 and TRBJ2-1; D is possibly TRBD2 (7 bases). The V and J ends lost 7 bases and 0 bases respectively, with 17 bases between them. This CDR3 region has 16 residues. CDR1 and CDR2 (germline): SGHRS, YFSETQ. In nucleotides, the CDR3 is TGCGCCAGCGGGGGGGCCCTCATTTCCTCCTACAATGAGCAGTTCTTC. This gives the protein CASGGALISSYNEQFF.

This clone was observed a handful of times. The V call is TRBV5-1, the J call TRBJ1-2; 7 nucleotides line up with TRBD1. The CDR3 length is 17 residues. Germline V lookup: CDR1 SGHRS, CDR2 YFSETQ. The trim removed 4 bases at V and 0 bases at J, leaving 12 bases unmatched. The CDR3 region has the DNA TGCGCCAGCAGCCCAAGAACAGGGGTTGCGTCTAACTATGGCTACACCTTC. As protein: CASSPRTGVASNYGYTF. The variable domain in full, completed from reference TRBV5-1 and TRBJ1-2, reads KAGVTQTPRYLIKTRGQQVTLSCSPISGHRSVSWYQQTPGQGLQFLFEYFSETQRNKGNFPGRFSGRQFSNSRSEMNVSTLELGDSALYLCASSPRTGVASNYGYTFGSGTRLTVV.

The CDR3 DNA reads TGTGCCACCAGCAGAGATAACCTAGCGGGGAGAGGGGAGCTGTTTTTT. It translates to CATSRDNLAGRGELFF. The rearrangement uses TRBV15 and TRBJ2-2; 9 positions agree with TRBD2. Looked up from germline, CDR1 is LNHNV and CDR2 is YYDKDF (reference sequence). The CDR3 totals 16 residues. V lost 0 bases, J lost 8 bases, and 7 bases stayed unmatched. Drawing the rest from reference TRBV15 and TRBJ2-2, the complete variable domain is DAMVIQNPRYQVTQFGKPVTLSCSQTLNHNVMYWYQQKSSQAPKLLFHYYDKDFNNEADTPDNFQSRRPNTSFCFLDIRSPGLGDTAMYLCATSRDNLAGRGELFFGEGSRLTVL.

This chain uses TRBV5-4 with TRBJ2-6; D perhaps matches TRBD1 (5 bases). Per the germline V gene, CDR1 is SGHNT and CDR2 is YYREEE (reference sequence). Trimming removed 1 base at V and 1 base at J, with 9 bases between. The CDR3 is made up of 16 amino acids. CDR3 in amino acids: CASSLPPGSGANVLTF. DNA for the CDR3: TGTGCCAGCAGCTTGCCACCAGGGTCTGGGGCCAACGTCCTGACTTTC.

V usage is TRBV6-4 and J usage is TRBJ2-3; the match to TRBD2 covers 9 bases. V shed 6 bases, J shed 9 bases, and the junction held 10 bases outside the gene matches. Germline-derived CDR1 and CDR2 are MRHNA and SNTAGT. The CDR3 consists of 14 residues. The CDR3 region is CASSPGSGGVTQYF. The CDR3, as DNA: TGTGCCAGCAGCCCCGGTAGCGGGGGAGTCACGCAGTATTTT.

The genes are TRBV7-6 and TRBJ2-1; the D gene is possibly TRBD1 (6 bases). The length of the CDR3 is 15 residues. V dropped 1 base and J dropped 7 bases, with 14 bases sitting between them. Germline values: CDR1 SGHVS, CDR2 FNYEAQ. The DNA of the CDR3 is TGTGCCAGCAGCTTAGATAAACAGGGAAGGAATGAGCAGTTCTTC. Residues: CASSLDKQGRNEQFF. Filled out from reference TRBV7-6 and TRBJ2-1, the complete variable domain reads GAGVSQSPRYKVTKRGQDVALRCDPISGHVSLYWYRQALGQGPEFLTYFNYEAQQDKSGLPNDRFSAERPEGSISTLTIQRTEQRDSAMYRCASSLDKQGRNEQFFGPGTRLTVL.

CDR3 region: CASSSRSGTGLQKVYGYTF. The CDR3 coding sequence is TGTGCCAGCAGTTCACGCTCCGGGACAGGGTTGCAGAAGGTCTATGGCTACACCTTC. The rearrangement uses TRBV27 and TRBJ1-2, with 9 positions matching TRBD1. The germline V gene has CDR1 MNHEY and CDR2 SMNVEV (reference sequence). The CDR3 loop spans 19 amino acids. V lost 4 bases and J lost 4; bases outside the gene matches: 19.

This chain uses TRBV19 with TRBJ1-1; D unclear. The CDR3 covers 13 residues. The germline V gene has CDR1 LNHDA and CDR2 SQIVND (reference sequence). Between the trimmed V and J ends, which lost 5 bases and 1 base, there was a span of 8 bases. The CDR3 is CASSPNKNTEAFF. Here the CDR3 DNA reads TGTGCCAGTAGTCCGAACAAGAACACTGAAGCTTTCTTT.

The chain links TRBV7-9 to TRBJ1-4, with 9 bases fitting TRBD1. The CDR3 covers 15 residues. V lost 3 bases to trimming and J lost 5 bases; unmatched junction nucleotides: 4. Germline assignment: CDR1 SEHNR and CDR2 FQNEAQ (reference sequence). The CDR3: CASSLGTGRNEKLFF. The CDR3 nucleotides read TGTGCCAGCAGCTTGGGGACAGGGAGGAATGAAAAACTGTTTTTT.

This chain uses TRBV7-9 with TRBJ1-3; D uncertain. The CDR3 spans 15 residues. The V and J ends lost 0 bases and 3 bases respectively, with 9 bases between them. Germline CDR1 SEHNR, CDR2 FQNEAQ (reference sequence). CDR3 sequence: CASSLAFGYGNTIYF. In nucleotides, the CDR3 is TGTGCCAGCAGCTTAGCCTTCGGGTATGGAAACACCATATATTTT.

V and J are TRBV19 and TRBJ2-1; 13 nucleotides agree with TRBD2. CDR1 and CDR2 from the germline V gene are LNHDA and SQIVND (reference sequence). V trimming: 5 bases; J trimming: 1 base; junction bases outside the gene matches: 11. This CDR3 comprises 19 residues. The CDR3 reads CASSLQRLAGGRSYNEQFF. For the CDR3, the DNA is TGTGCCAGTAGTCTCCAACGACTAGCGGGGGGAAGGTCCTACAATGAGCAGTTCTTC.

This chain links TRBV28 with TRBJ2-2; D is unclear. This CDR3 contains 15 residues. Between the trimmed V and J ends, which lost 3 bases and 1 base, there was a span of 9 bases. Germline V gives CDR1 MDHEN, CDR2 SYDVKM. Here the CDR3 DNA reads TGTGCCAGCAGTTTCGGTCGGAGGAACACCGGGGAGCTGTTTTTT. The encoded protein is CASSFGRRNTGELFF.

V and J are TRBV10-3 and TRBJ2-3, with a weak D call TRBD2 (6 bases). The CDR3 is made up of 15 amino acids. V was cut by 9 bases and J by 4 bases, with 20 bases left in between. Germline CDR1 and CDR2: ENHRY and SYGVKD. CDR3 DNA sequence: TGTGCCATACGGACTACCCAACCGGGAGCAGATACGCAGTATTTT. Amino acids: CAIRTTQPGADTQYF.

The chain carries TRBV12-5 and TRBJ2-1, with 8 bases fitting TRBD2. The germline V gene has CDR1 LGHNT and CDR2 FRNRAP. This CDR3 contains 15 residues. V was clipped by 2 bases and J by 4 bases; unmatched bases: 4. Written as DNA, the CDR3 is TGTGCTAGTGGTTTGTTCGCGGGGGGATACAATGAGCAGTTCTTC. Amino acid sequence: CASGLFAGGYNEQFF.

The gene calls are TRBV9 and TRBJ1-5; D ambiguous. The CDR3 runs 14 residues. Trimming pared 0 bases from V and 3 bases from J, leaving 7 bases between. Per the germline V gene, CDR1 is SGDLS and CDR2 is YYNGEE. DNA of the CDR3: TGTGCCAGCAGCGTAGGGGAGCACAATCAGCCCCAGCATTTT. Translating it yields CASSVGEHNQPQHF.

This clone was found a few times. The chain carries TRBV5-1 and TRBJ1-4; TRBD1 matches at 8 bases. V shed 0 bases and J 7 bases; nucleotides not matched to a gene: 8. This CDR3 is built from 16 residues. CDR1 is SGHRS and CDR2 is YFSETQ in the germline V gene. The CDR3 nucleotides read TGCGCCAGCAGCTTGGCCATGACAGGGGATACTGAAAAACTGTTTTTT. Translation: CASSLAMTGDTEKLFF.

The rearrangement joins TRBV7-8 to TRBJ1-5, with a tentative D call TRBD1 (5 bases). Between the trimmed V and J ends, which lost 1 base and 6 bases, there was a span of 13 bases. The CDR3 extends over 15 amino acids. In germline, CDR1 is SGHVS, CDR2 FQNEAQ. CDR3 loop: CASSLGTLGSQPQHF. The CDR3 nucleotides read TGTGCCAGCAGCTTAGGGACACTCGGGAGTCAGCCCCAGCATTTT. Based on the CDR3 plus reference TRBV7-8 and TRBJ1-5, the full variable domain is GAGVSQSPRYKVAKRGQDVALRCDPISGHVSLFWYQQALGQGPEFLTYFQNEAQLDKSGLPSDRFFAERPEGSVSTLKIQRTQQEDSAVYLCASSLGTLGSQPQHFGDGTRLSIL.

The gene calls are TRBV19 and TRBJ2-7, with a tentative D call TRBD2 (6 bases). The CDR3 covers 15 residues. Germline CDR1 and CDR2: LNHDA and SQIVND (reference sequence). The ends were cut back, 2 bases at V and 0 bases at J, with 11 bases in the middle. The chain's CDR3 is CASSISGEHSYEQYF. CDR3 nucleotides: TGTGCCAGTAGTATATCGGGGGAACACTCCTACGAGCAGTACTTC.

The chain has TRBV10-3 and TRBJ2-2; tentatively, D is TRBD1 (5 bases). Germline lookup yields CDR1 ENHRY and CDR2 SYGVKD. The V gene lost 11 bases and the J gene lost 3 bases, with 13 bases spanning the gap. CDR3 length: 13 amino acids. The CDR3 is CAVRGADTGELFF. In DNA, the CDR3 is TGTGCCGTTAGGGGTGCGGACACCGGGGAGCTGTTTTTT.

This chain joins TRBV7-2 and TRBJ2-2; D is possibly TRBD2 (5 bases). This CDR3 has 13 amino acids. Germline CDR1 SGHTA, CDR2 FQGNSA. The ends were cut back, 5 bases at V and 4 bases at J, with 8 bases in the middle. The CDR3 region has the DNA TGTGCCAGCAGCCCTGCGGGCACCGGGGAGCTGTTTTTT. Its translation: CASSPAGTGELFF.

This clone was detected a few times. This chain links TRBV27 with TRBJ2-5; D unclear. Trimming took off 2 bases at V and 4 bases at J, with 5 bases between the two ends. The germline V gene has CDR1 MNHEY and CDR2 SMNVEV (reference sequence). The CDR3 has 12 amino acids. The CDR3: CASSLLGETQYF. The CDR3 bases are TGTGCCAGCAGTTTACTCGGAGAGACCCAGTACTTC.

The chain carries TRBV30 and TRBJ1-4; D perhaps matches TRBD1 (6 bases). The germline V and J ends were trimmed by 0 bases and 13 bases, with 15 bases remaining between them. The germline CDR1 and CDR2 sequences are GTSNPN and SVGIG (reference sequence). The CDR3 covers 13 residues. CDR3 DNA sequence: TGTGCCTGGAGTGTACTTAAGGGGGAAGGACTGTTTTTT. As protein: CAWSVLKGEGLFF.

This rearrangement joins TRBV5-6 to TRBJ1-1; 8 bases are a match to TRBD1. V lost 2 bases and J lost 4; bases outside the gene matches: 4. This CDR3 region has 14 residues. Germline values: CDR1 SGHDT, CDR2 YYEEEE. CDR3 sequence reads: CASSFFGQGTEAFF. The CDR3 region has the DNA TGTGCCAGCAGCTTTTTCGGACAGGGCACTGAAGCTTTCTTT.

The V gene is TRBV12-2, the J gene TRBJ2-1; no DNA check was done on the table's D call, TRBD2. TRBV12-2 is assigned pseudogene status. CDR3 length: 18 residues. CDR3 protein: CASRLDPRAGRAYNEQFF. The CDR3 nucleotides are TGTGCAAGTCGCTTGGACCCACGGGCAGGGAGGGCCTACAATGAGCAGTTCTTC.

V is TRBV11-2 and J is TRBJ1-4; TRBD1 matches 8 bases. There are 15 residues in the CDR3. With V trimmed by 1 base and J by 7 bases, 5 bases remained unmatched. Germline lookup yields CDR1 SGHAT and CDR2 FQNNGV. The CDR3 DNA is TGTGCCAGCAGCTTAGTCGGACAGGGCGGTGAAAAACTGTTTTTT. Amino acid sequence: CASSLVGQGGEKLFF.

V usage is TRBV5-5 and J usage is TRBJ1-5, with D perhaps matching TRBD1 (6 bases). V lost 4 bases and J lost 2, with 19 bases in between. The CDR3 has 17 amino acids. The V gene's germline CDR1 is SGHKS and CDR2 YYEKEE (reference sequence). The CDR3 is CASSGRWTASGNQPQHF. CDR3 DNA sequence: TGTGCCAGCAGCGGTCGGTGGACAGCGAGCGGCAATCAGCCCCAGCATTTT.

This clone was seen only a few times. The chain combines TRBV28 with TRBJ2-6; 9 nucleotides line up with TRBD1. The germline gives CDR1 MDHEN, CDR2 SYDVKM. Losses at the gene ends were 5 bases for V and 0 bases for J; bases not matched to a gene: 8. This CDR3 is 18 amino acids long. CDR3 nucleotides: TGTGCCAGCAGTCCGAGGACAGGGGTGAGCTCTGGGGCCAACGTCCTGACTTTC. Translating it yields CASSPRTGVSSGANVLTF.